This entry lists 11 T cell receptor beta chains sequenced from one sample in a study of T cell responses to AZD1222 COVID-19 vaccine. The assay was immunoSEQ multiplex PCR, and TCRdb's table has in-frame clones only and misses some. The data hold 110,000 to 150,000 clones, with more than 85% observed a single time. This specimen consisted of peripheral blood, obtained on day 0 of AZD1222 vaccination. Every receptor here comes from an adult in good health.

CDR3 nucleotides: TGTGCCAGCAGCTTGGCCGGGGGCAATCAGCCCCAGCATTTT. Amino acid sequence: CASSLAGGNQPQHF. This chain joins TRBV5-5 and TRBJ1-5; D gene unclear. V lost 0 bases and J lost 2, with 6 bases in between. CDR3 length: 14 residues. Germline loops: CDR1 SGHKS, CDR2 YYEKEE (reference sequence).

V usage is TRBV28 and J usage is TRBJ2-3; a weak D match, TRBD1 (6 bases). The CDR3 length is 14 residues. V lost 5 bases to trimming and J lost 6 bases, with 15 bases between them. Germline CDR1 is MDHEN and CDR2 is SYDVKM. CDR3: CASSPGTPEDTQYF. The DNA of the CDR3 is TGTGCCAGCAGTCCCGGGACACCCGAGGATACGCAGTATTTT.

The rearrangement joins TRBV6-1 to TRBJ1-2; TRBD1 is a possible D gene (6 bases). V lost 2 bases to trimming and J lost 4 bases, with 17 bases between them. CDR1 and CDR2 from the germline V gene are MNHNS and SASEGT. The CDR3 has 16 residues. DNA of the CDR3: TGTGCCAGCAGTGAACAGGTCGTTGGGGGCCGCTATGGCTACACCTTC. It encodes CASSEQVVGGRYGYTF.

The chain uses TRBV6-2 or TRBV6-3 and TRBJ1-5; unclear D gene. The CDR3 loop spans 14 amino acids. Germline V gene data show CDR1 as MNHEY and CDR2 as SVGEGT. Trimming removed 7 bases from V and 7 bases from J, with 17 bases in between. CDR3 sequence reads: CASTYSPVEQPQHF. The CDR3 nucleotides are TGTGCCAGCACCTACTCTCCGGTGGAACAGCCCCAGCATTTT.

Comment on this clone: Distinct nucleotide sequences in the sample also encode this CDR3. The rearrangement uses TRBV11-2 and TRBJ2-1; D unresolved. This CDR3 has 11 amino acids. V was clipped by 5 bases and J by 7 bases, with 6 bases between them. Germline V gene sequence: CDR1 SGHAT, CDR2 FQNNGV. The CDR3 loop is CASSPLNEQFF. The CDR3 DNA follows: TGTGCCAGCAGCCCCTTAAATGAGCAGTTCTTC.

The chain has TRBV5-1 and TRBJ2-5; 12 nucleotides line up with TRBD2. V was pared by 0 bases and J by 4 bases, with 4 bases of the junction left unmatched. The CDR3 has 16 residues. Per germline, CDR1 SGHRS and CDR2 YFSETQ. The CDR3: CASSLGASGRVETQYF. The CDR3 DNA is TGCGCCAGCAGCTTGGGTGCTAGCGGGAGGGTAGAGACCCAGTACTTC. The full variable domain, its missing parts supplied by reference TRBV5-1 and TRBJ2-5, is KAGVTQTPRYLIKTRGQQVTLSCSPISGHRSVSWYQQTPGQGLQFLFEYFSETQRNKGNFPGRFSGRQFSNSRSEMNVSTLELGDSALYLCASSLGASGRVETQYFGPGTRLLVL.

The chain recombines TRBV7-3 with TRBJ1-1; D is perhaps TRBD1 (5 bases). CDR3 length: 13 amino acids. Trimming left V 6 bases short and J 1 base short, with 9 bases between. Germline V gene data show CDR1 as SGHTA and CDR2 as FQGTGA. The CDR3 sequence is CASSYDRNTEAFF. As DNA, the CDR3 is TGTGCCAGCAGTTACGACAGGAACACTGAAGCTTTCTTT.

This clone was counted between two and nine times. V usage is TRBV4-1 and J usage is TRBJ1-4; unclear D gene. From germline, CDR1 is MGHRA and CDR2 YSYEKL. The CDR3 loop spans 16 amino acids. V was clipped by 4 bases and J by 0 bases, with 12 bases between them. This chain's CDR3 is CASSPVWETTNEKLFF. In DNA form, the CDR3 reads TGCGCCAGCAGCCCCGTGTGGGAAACAACTAATGAAAAACTGTTTTTT.

CDR3 region: CASGFDQGAYEQYF. CDR3 nucleotides: TGTGCTAGTGGTTTTGACCAGGGGGCCTACGAGCAGTACTTC. The V call is TRBV12-5, the J call TRBJ2-7; 7 positions match TRBD1. This CDR3 has 14 residues. With V trimmed by 3 bases and J by 2 bases, 4 bases remained unmatched. Germline CDR1 and CDR2: LGHNT and FRNRAP.

The genes are TRBV28 and TRBJ2-3, with a weak D call TRBD1 (5 bases). V lost 5 bases and J 5 bases, leaving 8 bases between the germline ends. Germline loops: CDR1 MDHEN, CDR2 SYDVKM. The CDR3 loop spans 12 amino acids. As DNA, the CDR3 is TGTGCCAGCAGTCGAACAGGAGATACGCAGTATTTT. Translation: CASSRTGDTQYF.

This rearrangement joins TRBV27 to TRBJ2-1; 8 bases line up with TRBD2. Germline lookup yields CDR1 MNHEY and CDR2 SMNVEV (reference sequence). Unmatched junction bases numbered 6, after V lost 5 bases and J lost 3 bases. CDR3 size: 15 residues. The CDR3 loop is CASSPTSGLYNEQFF. The CDR3 bases are TGTGCCAGCAGTCCAACTAGCGGCCTCTACAATGAGCAGTTCTTC.